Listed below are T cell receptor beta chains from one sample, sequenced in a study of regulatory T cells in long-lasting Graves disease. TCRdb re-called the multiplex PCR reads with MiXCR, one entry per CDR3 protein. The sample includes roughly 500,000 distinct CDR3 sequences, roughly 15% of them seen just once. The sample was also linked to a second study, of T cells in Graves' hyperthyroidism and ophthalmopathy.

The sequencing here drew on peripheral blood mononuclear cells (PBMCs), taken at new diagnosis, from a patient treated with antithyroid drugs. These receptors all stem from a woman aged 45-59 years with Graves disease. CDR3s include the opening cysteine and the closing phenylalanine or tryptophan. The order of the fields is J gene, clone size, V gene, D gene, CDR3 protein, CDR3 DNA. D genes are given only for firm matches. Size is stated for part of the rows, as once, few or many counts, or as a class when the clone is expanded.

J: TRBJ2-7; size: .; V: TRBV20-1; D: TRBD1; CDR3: CSARTGTDYEQYF; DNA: TGCAGTGCTAGAACCGGGACAGACTACGAGCAGTACTTC
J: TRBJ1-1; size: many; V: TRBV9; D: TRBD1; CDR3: CASSVVQGGEAFF; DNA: TGTGCCAGCAGCGTAGTTCAGGGGGGTGAAGCTTTCTTT
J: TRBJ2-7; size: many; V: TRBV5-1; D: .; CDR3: CASSLVGSRDYEQYF; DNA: TGCGCCAGCAGCTTGGTGGGGAGCCGGGACTACGAGCAGTACTTC
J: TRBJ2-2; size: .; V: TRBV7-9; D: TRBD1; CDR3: CASSLGQGGTGEPFF; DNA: TGTGCCAGCAGCCTCGGACAGGGGGGCACCGGGGAGCCGTTTTTT
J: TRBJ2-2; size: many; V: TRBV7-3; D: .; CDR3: CASSLTGANTGELFF; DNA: TGTGCCAGCAGCTTAACTGGGGCGAACACCGGGGAGCTGTTTTTT
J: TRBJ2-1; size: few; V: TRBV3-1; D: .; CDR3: CASSQLGIGTHEQFF; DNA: TGTGCCAGCAGTCAACTAGGGATAGGTACTCATGAGCAGTTCTTC
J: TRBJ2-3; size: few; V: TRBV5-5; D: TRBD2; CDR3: CASSAGGQPADTQYF; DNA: TGTGCCAGCAGCGCGGGGGGACAACCCGCAGATACGCAGTATTTT
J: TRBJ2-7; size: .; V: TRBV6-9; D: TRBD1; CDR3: CASSSTTGSSYEQYF; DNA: TGTGCCAGCAGTTCCACGACAGGGTCCTCGTACGAGCAGTACTTC
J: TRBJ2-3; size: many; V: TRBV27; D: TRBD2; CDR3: CASSPSGIWNTQYF; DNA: TGTGCCAGCAGTCCTAGCGGGATTTGGAATACGCAGTATTTT
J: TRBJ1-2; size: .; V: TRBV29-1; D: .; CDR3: CSVGYGYTF; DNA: TGCAGCGTTGGGTATGGCTACACCTTC
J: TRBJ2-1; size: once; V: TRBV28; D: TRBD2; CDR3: CASSRGKTGLAGDEQFF; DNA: TGTGCCAGCAGCCGTGGAAAGACGGGACTAGCTGGTGATGAGCAGTTCTTC
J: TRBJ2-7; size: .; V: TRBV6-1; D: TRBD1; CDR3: CASISSSRQGFFYEQYF; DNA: TGTGCCAGCATATCTTCTAGCCGACAGGGGTTCTTTTACGAGCAGTACTTC
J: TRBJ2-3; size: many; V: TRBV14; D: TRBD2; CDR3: CASSQLRREATDTQYF; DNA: TGTGCCAGCAGCCAATTACGACGGGAGGCCACAGATACGCAGTATTTT
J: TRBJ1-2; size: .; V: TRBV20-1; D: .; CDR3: CSAREAGLNYGYTF; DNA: TGCAGTGCTAGAGAGGCAGGGCTTAACTATGGCTACACCTTC
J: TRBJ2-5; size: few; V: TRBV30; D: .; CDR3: CAWSVYAQETQYF; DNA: TGTGCCTGGAGTGTATACGCCCAAGAGACCCAGTACTTC
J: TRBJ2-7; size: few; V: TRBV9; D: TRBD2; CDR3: CASSVDGAGGPGEQYF; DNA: TGTGCCAGCAGCGTAGATGGAGCGGGAGGGCCGGGGGAGCAGTACTTC
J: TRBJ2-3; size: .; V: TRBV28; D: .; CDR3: CASGTLGQVTDTQYF; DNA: TGTGCCAGCGGAACTCTCGGGCAGGTCACAGATACGCAGTATTTT
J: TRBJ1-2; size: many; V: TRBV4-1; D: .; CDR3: CASSQKEGGRGYGYTF; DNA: TGCGCCAGCAGCCAAAAAGAGGGTGGCCGAGGCTATGGCTACACCTTC
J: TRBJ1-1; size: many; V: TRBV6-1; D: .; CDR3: CASSQTRVFEAFF; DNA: TGTGCCAGCAGTCAAACCAGGGTTTTTGAAGCTTTCTTT
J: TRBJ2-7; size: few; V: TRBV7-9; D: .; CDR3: CASSPWGSVYEQYF; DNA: TGTGCCAGCAGCCCATGGGGGTCCGTCTACGAGCAGTACTTC
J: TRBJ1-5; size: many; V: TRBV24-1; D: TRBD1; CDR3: CATSDPSTGRNQPQHF; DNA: TGTGCCACCAGTGATCCTTCGACAGGGAGGAATCAGCCCCAGCATTTT
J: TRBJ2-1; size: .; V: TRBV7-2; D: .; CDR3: CASSPRENYNEQFF; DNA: TGTGCCAGCAGCCCCCGGGAAAACTACAATGAGCAGTTCTTC
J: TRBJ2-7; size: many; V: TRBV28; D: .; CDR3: CASSGQRSYEQYF; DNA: TGTGCCAGCAGTGGACAGAGGTCCTACGAGCAGTACTTC